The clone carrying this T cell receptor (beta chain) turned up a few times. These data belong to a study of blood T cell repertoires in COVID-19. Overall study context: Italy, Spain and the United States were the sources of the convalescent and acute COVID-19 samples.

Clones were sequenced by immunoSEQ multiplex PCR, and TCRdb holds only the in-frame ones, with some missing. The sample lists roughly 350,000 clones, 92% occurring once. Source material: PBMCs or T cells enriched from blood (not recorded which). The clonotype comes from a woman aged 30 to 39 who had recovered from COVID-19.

The CDR3 here is CASTMSGQGYGGYTF. The CDR3 region has the DNA TGTGCCAGCACCATGTCTGGACAGGGATACGGAGGCTACACCTTC. The V gene is TRBV7-8, the J gene TRBJ1-2; 8 bases are shared with TRBD1. The V and J ends lost 7 bases and 8 bases, in that order; junction bases with no gene match: 15. CDR3 size: 15 residues. Germline V gives CDR1 SGHVS, CDR2 FQNEAQ. The whole variable domain, filled in from reference TRBV7-8 and TRBJ1-2, reads GAGVSQSPRYKVAKRGQDVALRCDPISGHVSLFWYQQALGQGPEFLTYFQNEAQLDKSGLPSDRFFAERPEGSVSTLKIQRTQQEDSAVYLCASTMSGQGYGGYTFGSGTRLTVV.